Described below is a single T cell receptor (beta chain) sequence and its context. Its antigen is undetermined. Sequence at one end of the junction differs from germline and may be a read error. The method was immunoSEQ multiplex PCR; TCRdb's version includes in-frame clones alone and lacks a portion of them. The sample carries more than 95,000 clones, 90% recorded once. The record originates from a study of T cell clones after liver transplantation. About the study: Subjects received no induction therapy and standard immunosuppression until randomization at 12-24 months post-transplant. Samples came pre-transplant, pre-randomization before withdrawal, and post-randomization after withdrawal ended. Study findings and constraints: These preliminary findings come from unstandardized post-transplant sampling times. Graft donor-reactive T cells possibly entered the graft instead of undergoing deletion.

The CDR3 loop spans 15 amino acids. CDR1 is SSHAT, CDR2 FNYEAQ, per germline (reference sequence). V usage is TRBV7-7 and J usage is TRBJ2-5; TRBD1 aligns across 8 bases. Sequenced material: CD4+ T cells from blood, taken 12 months after liver transplant. The sequence derives from a human patient who received a liver transplant. Some T cells may have originated in the graft donor. The CDR3 loop reads CASSLGINRGETQYF. The DNA for the CDR3 is TGTGCTAGCAGCTTAGGAATCAACAGGGGGGAGACCCAGTACTTC.